This T cell receptor beta chain stems from a study of blood T cell repertoires in COVID-19. Some clones are missing from TCRdb's copy, which holds only in-frame ones; the method was immunoSEQ multiplex PCR. The sample shows a few hundred thousand clones, roughly 87% of them seen only once. The specimen was PBMCs or T cells enriched from blood (not recorded which). The source is a woman between 25 and 40 years old who had recovered from COVID-19.

For the CDR3, the DNA is TGTGCCAGCAGTAAGGACAGGTTTGGTGGCTACACCTTC. It translates to CASSKDRFGGYTF. The V and J genes are TRBV27 and TRBJ1-2, with TRBD1 matching 7 bases. This CDR3 spans 13 amino acids. Trimming cost V 5 bases and J 7 bases; bases outside gene matches: 7. CDR1 and CDR2 from the germline V gene are MNHEY and SMNVEV (reference sequence).